The next 20 T cell receptor beta chains were all read from a single sample in a study of shared clonotypes between healthy human individuals. Data came from immunoSEQ multiplex PCR; TCRdb stores just in-frame clones and leaves some out. Among 190,000 or so clones listed, 90% to 95% were seen once. Sequencing was performed on naive CD4+ T cells sorted from blood. Subset described: CD45RA+ positively selected. All receptors derive from a woman aged 25 to 39 in good health.

This clone appeared once. The J gene is TRBJ2-7, the V gene TRBV5-3; 9 nucleotides match TRBD1. TRBV5-3 is filed as an ORF, its function uncertain. The CDR3 consists of 12 residues. Germline trimming cut 5 bases from V and 7 bases from J; bases unmatched to any gene: 4. The CDR3, as DNA: TGTGCCAGAAGTCTGGACAGGGGTGAGCAGTACTTC. Translated: CARSLDRGEQYF.

The genes are TRBV10-3 and TRBJ2-7; 8 nucleotides align to TRBD1. Per the germline V gene, CDR1 is ENHRY and CDR2 is SYGVKD. V lost 6 bases and J lost 4; bases outside the gene matches: 14. The CDR3 is 16 amino acids. The CDR3 bases are TGTGCCATCAGGGCGGGGCCGGGGACAGGCGTTTACGAGCAGTACTTC. Protein: CAIRAGPGTGVYEQYF.

The V and J genes are TRBV19 and TRBJ2-2; 9 bases are shared with TRBD2. The CDR3 is 15 amino acids. The V and J ends lost 3 bases and 5 bases, in that order; junction bases with no gene match: 4. The germline CDR1 and CDR2 sequences are LNHDA and SQIVND (reference sequence). The CDR3 sequence is CASSISGRLTGELFF. The CDR3 DNA is TGTGCCAGTAGTATCAGCGGGAGGCTAACCGGGGAGCTGTTTTTT.

The gene calls are TRBV7-8 and TRBJ2-7; a possible D gene is TRBD2 (5 bases). Trimming removed 5 bases from V and 0 bases from J, with 14 bases in between. Per germline, CDR1 SGHVS and CDR2 FQNEAQ. The CDR3 has 15 amino acids. The CDR3 loop reads CASSLSAKSSYEQYF. Written as DNA, the CDR3 is TGTGCCAGCAGCCTTAGCGCTAAGAGCTCCTACGAGCAGTACTTC.

This sequence joins TRBV7-9 and TRBJ1-3; D gene uncertain. Trimming pared 5 bases from V and 3 bases from J, leaving 14 bases between. This CDR3 is built from 15 residues. Germline V CDR1 and CDR2: SEHNR, FQNEAQ (reference sequence). CDR3 protein: CASSGIGWGGNTIYF. The CDR3 nucleotides are TGTGCCAGCAGCGGAATAGGCTGGGGTGGAAACACCATATATTTT.

This clone was seen only once. The chain employs TRBV7-2 and TRBJ2-7; 10 bases map to TRBD2. The CDR3 runs to 16 residues. Germline V lookup: CDR1 SGHTA, CDR2 FQGNSA. Trimming cost V 5 bases and J 7 bases; bases outside gene matches: 14. The CDR3 sequence is CASSAYALAGVWEQYF. The DNA of the CDR3 is TGTGCCAGCAGCGCCTACGCCCTAGCGGGAGTGTGGGAGCAGTACTTC.

J is TRBJ1-4 and V is TRBV7-7; no reliable D call. The CDR3 has 13 amino acids. Germline V gene data show CDR1 as SSHAT and CDR2 as FNYEAQ (reference sequence). Trimming took off 2 bases at V and 5 bases at J, with 6 bases between the two ends. The CDR3 sequence: CASSLTVNEKLFF. Written as DNA, the CDR3 is TGTGCCAGCAGCTTAACGGTCAATGAAAAACTGTTTTTT.

The chain is built from TRBV5-1 and TRBJ2-1; 8 bases agree with TRBD2. Germline CDR1 is SGHRS and CDR2 is YFSETQ. CDR3 length equals 15 residues. The J segment lost 3 bases and the V segment lost 0 bases, leaving 2 bases of the junction unmatched. CDR3 in DNA: TGCGCCAGCAGCTTGGACAGCGGGGGCTACAATGAGCAGTTCTTC. Its translation is CASSLDSGGYNEQFF. Variable domain in full (rest from reference TRBV5-1 and TRBJ2-1): KAGVTQTPRYLIKTRGQQVTLSCSPISGHRSVSWYQQTPGQGLQFLFEYFSETQRNKGNFPGRFSGRQFSNSRSEMNVSTLELGDSALYLCASSLDSGGYNEQFFGPGTRLTVL.

This clone was seen just once. The J gene is TRBJ1-3, the V gene TRBV6-5; possibly TRBD1 for D (5 bases). Germline CDR1 reads MNHEY; CDR2 reads SVGAGI. The V end was cut by 4 bases, the J end by 1 base, with 11 bases between. This CDR3 is built from 15 residues. The CDR3 DNA sequence: TGTGCCAGCAGTTTAAGGGGCGCGTCTGGAAACACCATATATTTT. Amino acids: CASSLRGASGNTIYF.

V usage is TRBV11-2 and J usage is TRBJ1-3; no reliable D call. This CDR3 comprises 14 residues. CDR1 is SGHAT, CDR2 FQNNGV, per germline. The V gene lost 1 base and the J gene lost 3 bases, with 7 bases spanning the gap. The CDR3 sequence: CASSLGSYGNTIYF. In nucleotides, the CDR3 is TGTGCCAGCAGCTTAGGGAGCTATGGAAACACCATATATTTT.

The rearrangement links TRBV19 to TRBJ2-5; TRBD2 aligns across 14 bases. Per the germline V gene, CDR1 is LNHDA and CDR2 is SQIVND (reference sequence). The CDR3 is 18 amino acids. With 3 bases clipped from V and 4 bases from J, the junction kept 10 bases outside the gene matches. The CDR3 region is CASSMISRTSGRRETQYF. The CDR3 DNA follows: TGTGCCAGTAGTATGATTTCCCGGACTAGCGGGAGGCGAGAGACCCAGTACTTC.

The chain has TRBV10-3 and TRBJ2-5, with TRBD1 matching over 9 bases. V lost 5 bases to trimming and J lost 5 bases; unmatched junction nucleotides: 9. Germline V gene lookup returns CDR1 ENHRY and CDR2 SYGVKD. The CDR3 is 15 residues long. Here the CDR3 DNA reads TGTGCCATCAGTCTGGGGGACAGGGAGAGGGAGACCCAGTACTTC. It specifies CAISLGDRERETQYF.

This rearrangement joins TRBV5-1 to TRBJ2-1; 8 bases agree with TRBD2. V lost 2 bases to trimming and J lost 0 bases; unmatched junction nucleotides: 1. Germline CDR1 and CDR2: SGHRS and YFSETQ. CDR3 size: 15 residues. The DNA for the CDR3 is TGCGCCAGCAGCTTCGGGAGGGCCTCCTACAATGAGCAGTTCTTC. Translation gives CASSFGRASYNEQFF. The full variable domain, completed using reference TRBV5-1 and TRBJ2-1, is KAGVTQTPRYLIKTRGQQVTLSCSPISGHRSVSWYQQTPGQGLQFLFEYFSETQRNKGNFPGRFSGRQFSNSRSEMNVSTLELGDSALYLCASSFGRASYNEQFFGPGTRLTVL.

The chain links TRBV10-3 to TRBJ1-5, with 8 bases lining up with TRBD1. The CDR3 consists of 15 residues. The V gene's germline CDR1 is ENHRY and CDR2 SYGVKD. Trimming cost V 4 bases and J 7 bases; bases outside gene matches: 9. CDR3: CAISVGQGEGQPQHF. For the CDR3, the DNA is TGTGCCATCAGTGTAGGACAGGGAGAAGGCCAGCCCCAGCATTTT.

The chain employs TRBV6-6 and TRBJ2-1; D might be TRBD2 (6 bases). Trimming took off 8 bases at V and 4 bases at J, with 15 bases between the two ends. This CDR3 is 14 amino acids long. Germline CDR1 reads MNHNY; CDR2 reads SVGAGI (reference sequence). CDR3 loop: CASCGAGLYNEQFF. CDR3 sequence (DNA): TGTGCCAGCTGCGGGGCGGGCCTGTACAATGAGCAGTTCTTC.

V usage is TRBV7-9 and J usage is TRBJ2-5, with D maybe TRBD1 (6 bases). CDR1 and CDR2 (germline): SEHNR, FQNEAQ (reference sequence). This CDR3 comprises 14 residues. The germline V and J ends were trimmed by 2 bases and 4 bases, with 11 bases remaining between them. The CDR3 bases are TGTGCCAGCAGCTTATACTCCAGGGGAGAGACCCAGTACTTC. Its protein is CASSLYSRGETQYF.

In this sample, this clone turned up once. The chain joins TRBV11-2 to TRBJ1-6, with a possible D match to TRBD1 (6 bases). The CDR3 runs 17 residues. Germline CDR1 SGHAT, CDR2 FQNNGV. The V gene lost 2 bases and the J gene lost 2 bases, with 13 bases spanning the gap. CDR3 protein: CASSLNGQRTYNSPLHF. The CDR3 bases are TGTGCCAGCAGCTTAAACGGACAGCGAACCTATAATTCACCCCTCCACTTT.

This sequence joins TRBV5-1 and TRBJ1-2; D is possibly TRBD1 (6 bases). Germline CDR1 and CDR2: SGHRS and YFSETQ. CDR3 size: 17 residues. Trimming removed 4 bases at V and 1 base at J, with 20 bases between. The CDR3 loop is CASSASGTGSFNYGYTF. The CDR3 DNA is TGCGCCAGCAGCGCCTCCGGAACAGGGAGCTTTAACTATGGCTACACCTTC.

The chain employs TRBV29-1 and TRBJ2-3, with TRBD2 matching over 10 bases. CDR3 length equals 16 residues. CDR1 SQVTM and CDR2 ANQGSEA come from the germline V gene. V lost 3 bases, J lost 2 bases, and 8 bases stayed unmatched. The CDR3 DNA reads as TGCAGCGTTGAGAGAGGACTAGCGGCCGTCACAGATACGCAGTATTTT. This codes for CSVERGLAAVTDTQYF.

The chain uses TRBV7-5 and TRBJ2-7. TRBV7-5 is reported as a pseudogene. The CDR3 loop spans 15 amino acids. CDR3 sequence (DNA): TGTGCCAGCAGTTCGGGGGGGACAGGTTCCTACGAGCAGTACTTC. Its protein is CASSSGGTGSYEQYF.